The clone carrying this T cell receptor (beta chain) was picked up a small number of times. The data derive from a study of T cell changes during pregnancy in multiple sclerosis. Sequencing used immunoSEQ multiplex PCR; TCRdb keeps in-frame clones, though not all of them. The sample gives about 33,000 clones, over 80% of which show up once; about 3% is in the top ten. CDR1 and CDR2 from the germline V gene are MDHEN and SYDVKM. The CDR3 covers 12 residues. V was pared by 3 bases and J by 6 bases, with 8 bases between. This clonotype was obtained from a female donor in good health, enrolled as a control in a pregnancy study. The chain carries TRBV28 and TRBJ1-2; perhaps TRBD1 as D (5 bases). The sequenced sample was CD4+ T cells from peripheral blood mononuclear cells, obtained in the third trimester of pregnancy. Written as DNA, the CDR3 is TGTGCCAGCAGTTTCGGGGGGGATGGCTACACCTTC. It yields the protein CASSFGGDGYTF.